The sequence of this T cell receptor beta chain was determined in a study of shared clonotypes between healthy human individuals. Each unsorted PBMC replicate got 300 ng genomic DNA, roughly 30,000 genomes. Sequencing of unsorted PBMC DNA was carried out using ten immunoSEQ deep assay plates. Assay used: immunoSEQ multiplex PCR; TCRdb lists only in-frame clones, some missing. The sample has approximately 460,000 clones, 70% to 80% seen once. The germline V gene encodes CDR1 MRHNA and CDR2 SNTAGT. Trimming stripped 0 bases from V and 4 bases from J, with 25 bases between. This CDR3 contains 19 residues.

The chain has TRBV6-4 and TRBJ2-7; perhaps TRBD2 as D (5 bases). Sequencing was carried out using PBMCs. This TCR was sampled from a woman aged 40 to 55 in good health. Some clones in this sample may be carry-over from other donors' samples. The CDR3 sequence: CASSDSRTRPDGSTYEQYF. Here the CDR3 DNA reads TGTGCCAGCAGTGACTCTAGGACTCGCCCGGACGGCTCAACATACGAGCAGTACTTC.